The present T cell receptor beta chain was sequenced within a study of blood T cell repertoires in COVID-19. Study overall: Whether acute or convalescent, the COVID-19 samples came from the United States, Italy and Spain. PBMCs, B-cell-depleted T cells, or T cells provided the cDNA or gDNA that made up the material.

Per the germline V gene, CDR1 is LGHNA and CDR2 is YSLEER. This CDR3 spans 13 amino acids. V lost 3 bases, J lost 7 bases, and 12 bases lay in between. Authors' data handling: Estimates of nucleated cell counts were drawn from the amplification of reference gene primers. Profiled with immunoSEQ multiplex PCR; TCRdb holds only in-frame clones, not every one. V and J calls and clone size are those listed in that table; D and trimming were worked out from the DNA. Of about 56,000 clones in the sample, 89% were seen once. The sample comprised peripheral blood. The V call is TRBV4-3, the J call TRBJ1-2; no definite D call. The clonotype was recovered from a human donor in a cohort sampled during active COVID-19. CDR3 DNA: TGCGCCAGCAGCCAGAACACGCTCTCTGGCTACACCTTC. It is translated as CASSQNTLSGYTF.